This T cell receptor (beta chain) is drawn from a study of T cells in Graves' hyperthyroidism and ophthalmopathy. The V gene's germline CDR1 is SQVTM and CDR2 ANQGSEA. This CDR3 comprises 14 residues. V lost 7 bases and J lost 2, with 17 bases in between. This clonotype was observed a handful of times. The source material, RNA transcripts, was used to amplify TCR beta CDR3 regions. First-round RT-PCR with HTBI primers amplified the TCR CDR3 region. TCRdb called the multiplex PCR reads again in MiXCR, with one record for every CDR3 protein. The table has a few hundred thousand distinct CDR3 sequences, around 22% seen once.

Input material: blood. V is TRBV29-1 and J is TRBJ1-1; maybe TRBD1 (5 bases). The TCR was taken from a man between 25 and 39 years old with Graves' ophthalmopathy. CDR3 bases: TGCAGCGGTGGGGGGTTTTACGGAAACACTGAAGCTTTCTTT. This encodes CSGGGFYGNTEAFF.